The 7 T cell receptor beta chains presented below share a single source sample, sequenced in a study of beta chain features in type 1 diabetes. General observations from the study: The study found moderately but significantly shorter TCRB CDR3s in all four CD4+ subsets of Type 1 diabetes patients.

Expressed TCRB transcripts were sequenced, since all the RNA that had been isolated was reverse transcribed. Sequenced by immunoSEQ multiplex PCR; TCRdb stores in-frame clones only, minus some. The table records 600,000 to 700,000 clones, over 10% of them present only once. These TCRs' antigens remain unknown. Sequencing was performed on naive CD4+ T cells from blood. These receptors were taken from a man between 18 and 35 years old with type 1 diabetes.

This clone was counted only a few times. The chain is built from TRBV6-6 and TRBJ2-4, with 7 bases identical to TRBD2. The V gene end was trimmed by 6 bases and the J gene end by 13 bases; junction bases not matched to a gene: 6. The CDR3 consists of 11 residues. Germline assignment: CDR1 MNHNY and CDR2 SVGAGI (reference sequence). CDR3 bases: TGTGCCAGCAGCCGCCTGGGGGGGCAGTACTTC. This encodes CASSRLGGQYF.

A few counts support this clone. The chain joins TRBV7-9 to TRBJ2-7, with a possible D match to TRBD2 (6 bases). Germline CDR1 reads SEHNR; CDR2 reads FQNEAQ (reference sequence). V was clipped by 5 bases and J by 0 bases, with 14 bases between them. CDR3 length equals 15 residues. In DNA, the CDR3 is TGTGCCAGCAGCGCAGACCCGGGACTCTCCTACGAGCAGTACTTC. Its translation is CASSADPGLSYEQYF. Filled out from reference TRBV7-9 and TRBJ2-7, the complete variable domain reads DTGVSQNPRHKITKRGQNVTFRCDPISEHNRLYWYRQTLGQGPEFLTYFQNEAQLEKSRLLSDRFSAERPKGSFSTLEIQRTEQGDSAMYLCASSADPGLSYEQYFGPGTRLTVT.

This clone was found a few times. This chain connects TRBV11-3 to TRBJ1-6, with D uncertain. Trimming left V 1 base short and J 8 bases short, with 6 bases between. The germline V gene encodes CDR1 SGHNT and CDR2 YENEEA. The CDR3 contains 13 residues. The CDR3 loop reads CASSLAGDSPLHF. CDR3 DNA sequence: TGTGCCAGCAGCTTAGCTGGGGATTCACCCCTCCACTTT.

The rearrangement links TRBV13 to TRBJ2-7; D is unresolved. Trimming pared 2 bases from V and 3 bases from J, leaving 8 bases between. Germline CDR1 is PRHDT and CDR2 is FYEKMQ (reference sequence). The CDR3 length is 13 residues. This CDR3 is CASSLIRSYEQYF. The CDR3, as DNA: TGTGCCAGCAGCTTAATAAGAAGCTACGAGCAGTACTTC.

The V gene is TRBV5-4, the J gene TRBJ2-4; D perhaps matches TRBD1 (6 bases). This CDR3 has 15 residues. The germline CDR1 and CDR2 sequences are SGHNT and YYREEE (reference sequence). V dropped 4 bases and J dropped 0 bases, with 11 bases sitting between them. CDR3 in DNA: TGTGCCAGCAGCCCAGGGGCCCTAGCCAAAAACATTCAGTACTTC. Its protein is CASSPGALAKNIQYF.

The rearrangement uses TRBV20-1 and TRBJ2-5; D gene uncertain. The V end lost 6 bases, the J end lost 4 bases, and 6 bases lay between the germline ends. This CDR3 region has 10 residues. Germline V gene lookup returns CDR1 DFQATT and CDR2 SNEGSKA (reference sequence). CDR3: CSAVIETQYF. CDR3 coding DNA: TGCAGTGCCGTTATAGAGACCCAGTACTTC.

In nucleotides, the CDR3 is TGTGCCAGCAGCTTAGCCAAGGGGAGAGGCGGCTACACCTTC. Translating gives CASSLAKGRGGYTF. The genes are TRBV7-9 and TRBJ1-2, with a weak D call TRBD1 (5 bases). CDR1 and CDR2 from the germline V gene are SEHNR and FQNEAQ (reference sequence). This CDR3 comprises 14 residues. The V and J ends lost 0 bases and 8 bases respectively, with 13 bases between them.